The T cell receptor beta chain described here comes from a study of radiotherapy plus CTLA-4 blockade in lung cancer. Study-wide results and limits: Clones of tumor-derived TCRs expanded in blood after radiotherapy plus ipilimumab. The best predictor of response was reported to be early blood T cell clone dynamics, with interferon-beta.

Only in-frame clones appear in the TCRdb table, and some are missing; sequencing was by immunoSEQ multiplex PCR. The sample has tens of thousands of clones, 75% to 80% seen once. On this clone itself: Its antigen is unknown.

Ipilimumab CTLA-4 blockade and focal radiation were given to patients with chemo-refractory metastatic non-small-cell lung cancer. Trimming removed 4 bases from V and 2 bases from J, with 11 bases in between. Germline-derived CDR1 and CDR2 are SEHNR and FQNEAQ (reference sequence). This CDR3 has 14 residues. The receptor's source is a human donor with non-small cell lung cancer whose response to radiotherapy plus ipilimumab could not be evaluated. This specimen was peripheral blood, taken from a patient treated with radiotherapy plus ipilimumab. V is TRBV7-9 and J is TRBJ1-1, with D hard to call. For the CDR3, the DNA is TGTGCCAGCAGCTCCCTTGGAGTAAACACTGAAGCTTTCTTT. Translating gives CASSSLGVNTEAFF.